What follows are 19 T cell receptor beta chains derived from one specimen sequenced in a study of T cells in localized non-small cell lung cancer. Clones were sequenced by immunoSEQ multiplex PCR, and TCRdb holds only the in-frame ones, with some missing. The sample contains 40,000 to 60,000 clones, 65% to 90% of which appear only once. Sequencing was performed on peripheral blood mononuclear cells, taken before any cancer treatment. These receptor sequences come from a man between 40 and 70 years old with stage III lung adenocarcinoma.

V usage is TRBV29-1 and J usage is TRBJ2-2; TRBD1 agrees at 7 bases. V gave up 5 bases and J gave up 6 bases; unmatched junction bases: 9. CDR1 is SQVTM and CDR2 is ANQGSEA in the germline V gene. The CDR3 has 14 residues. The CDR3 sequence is CSVKTQGGPGELFF. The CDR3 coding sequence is TGCAGCGTTAAGACCCAAGGGGGCCCCGGGGAGCTGTTTTTT.

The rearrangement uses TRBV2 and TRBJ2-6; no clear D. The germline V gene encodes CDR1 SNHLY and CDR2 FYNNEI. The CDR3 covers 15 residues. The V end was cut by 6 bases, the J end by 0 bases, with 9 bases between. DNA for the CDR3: TGTGCCAGCAGGGACGGTTACTCTGGGGCCAACGTCCTGACTTTC. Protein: CASRDGYSGANVLTF.

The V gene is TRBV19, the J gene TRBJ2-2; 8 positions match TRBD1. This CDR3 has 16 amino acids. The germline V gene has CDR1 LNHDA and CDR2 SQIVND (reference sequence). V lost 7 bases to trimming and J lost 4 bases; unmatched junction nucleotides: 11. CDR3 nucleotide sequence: TGTGCCAGTAACCCGCCGGACAGGGATGTCACCGGGGAGCTGTTTTTT. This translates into CASNPPDRDVTGELFF.

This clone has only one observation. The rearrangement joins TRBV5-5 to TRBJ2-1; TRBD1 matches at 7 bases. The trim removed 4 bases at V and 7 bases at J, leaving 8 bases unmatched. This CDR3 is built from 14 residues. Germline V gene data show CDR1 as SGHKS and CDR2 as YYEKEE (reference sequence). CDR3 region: CASSIISGGNEQFF. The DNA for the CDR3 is TGTGCCAGCAGCATTATCTCAGGGGGAAATGAGCAGTTCTTC.

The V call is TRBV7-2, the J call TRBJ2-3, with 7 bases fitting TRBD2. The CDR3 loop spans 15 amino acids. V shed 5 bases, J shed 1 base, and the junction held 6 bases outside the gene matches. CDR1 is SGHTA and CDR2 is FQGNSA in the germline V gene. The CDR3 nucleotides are TGTGCCAGCAGCCGCCGGGACTACCGCACAGATACGCAGTATTTT. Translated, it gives CASSRRDYRTDTQYF.

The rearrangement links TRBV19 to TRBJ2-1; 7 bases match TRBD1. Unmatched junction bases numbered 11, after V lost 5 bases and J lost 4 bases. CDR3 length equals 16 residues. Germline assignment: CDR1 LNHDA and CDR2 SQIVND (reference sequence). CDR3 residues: CASSAFRDRAYNEQFF. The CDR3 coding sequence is TGTGCCAGTAGTGCATTCCGGGACAGAGCTTACAATGAGCAGTTCTTC. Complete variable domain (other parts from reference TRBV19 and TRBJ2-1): DGGITQSPKYLFRKEGQNVTLSCEQNLNHDAMYWYRQDPGQGLRLIYYSQIVNDFQKGDIAEGYSVSREKKESFPLTVTSAQKNPTAFYLCASSAFRDRAYNEQFFGPGTRLTVL.

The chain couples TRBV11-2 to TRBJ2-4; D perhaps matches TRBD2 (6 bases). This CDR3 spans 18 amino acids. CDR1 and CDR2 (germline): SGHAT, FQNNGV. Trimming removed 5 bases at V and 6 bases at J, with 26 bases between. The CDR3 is CASSRIMGGPRGGNIQYF. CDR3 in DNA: TGTGCCAGCAGCCGGATAATGGGGGGACCCAGAGGTGGAAACATTCAGTACTTC.

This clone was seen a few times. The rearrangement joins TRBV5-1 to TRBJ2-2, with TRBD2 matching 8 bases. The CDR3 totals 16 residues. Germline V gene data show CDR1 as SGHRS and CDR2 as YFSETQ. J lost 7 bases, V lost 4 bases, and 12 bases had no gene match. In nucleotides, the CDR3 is TGCGCCAGCAGCCCACGGGAGGGGCGCACTGGCGGGGAGCTGTTTTTT. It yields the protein CASSPREGRTGGELFF.

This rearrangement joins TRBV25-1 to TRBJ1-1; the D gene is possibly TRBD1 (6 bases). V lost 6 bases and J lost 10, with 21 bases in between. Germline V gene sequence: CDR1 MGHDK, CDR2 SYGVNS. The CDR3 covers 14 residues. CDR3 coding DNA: TGTGCCAGCAGCATCCTCCGCGCGGGGGCTGCAGCTTTCTTT. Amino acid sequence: CASSILRAGAAAFF. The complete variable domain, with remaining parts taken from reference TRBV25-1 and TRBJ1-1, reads EADIYQTPRYLVIGTGKKITLECSQTMGHDKMYWYQQDPGMELHLIHYSYGVNSTEKGDLSSESTVSRIRTEHFPLTLESARPSHTSQYLCASSILRAGAAAFFGQGTRLTVV.

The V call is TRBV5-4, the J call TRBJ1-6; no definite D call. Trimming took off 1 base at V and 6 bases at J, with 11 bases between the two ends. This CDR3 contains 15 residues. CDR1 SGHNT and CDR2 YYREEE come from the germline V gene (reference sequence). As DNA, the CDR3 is TGTGCCAGCAGCTTGAGTCCGCAGGTTAATTCACCCCTCCACTTT. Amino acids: CASSLSPQVNSPLHF.

CDR3 coding DNA: TGTGCCAGCAGCTTGGATACTGGGACAGGCCTACTTACGAGCTACACCTTC. Its translation: CASSLDTGTGLLTSYTF. The V and J genes are TRBV5-5 and TRBJ1-2; TRBD1 aligns across 8 bases. The CDR3 loop spans 17 amino acids. V gave up 0 bases and J gave up 9 bases; unmatched junction bases: 16. CDR1 and CDR2 (germline): SGHKS, YYEKEE (reference sequence). The entire variable domain, with the rest obtained from reference TRBV5-5 and TRBJ1-2, is as follows: DAGVTQSPTHLIKTRGQQVTLRCSPISGHKSVSWYQQVLGQGPQFIFQYYEKEERGRGNFPDRFSARQFPNYSSELNVNALLLGDSALYLCASSLDTGTGLLTSYTFGSGTRLTVV.

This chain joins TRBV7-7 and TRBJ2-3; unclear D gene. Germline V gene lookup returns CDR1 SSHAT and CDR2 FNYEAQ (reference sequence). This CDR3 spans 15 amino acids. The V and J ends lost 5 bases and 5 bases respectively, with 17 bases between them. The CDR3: CASSLTPSVVDTQYF. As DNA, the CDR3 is TGTGCCAGCAGCCTAACACCCTCAGTTGTAGATACGCAGTATTTT.

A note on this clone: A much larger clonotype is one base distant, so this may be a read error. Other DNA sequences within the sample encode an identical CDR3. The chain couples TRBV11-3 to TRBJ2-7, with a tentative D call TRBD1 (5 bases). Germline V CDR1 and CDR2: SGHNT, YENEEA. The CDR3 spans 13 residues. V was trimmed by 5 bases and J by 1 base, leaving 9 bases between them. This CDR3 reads CASSPSGSYEQYF. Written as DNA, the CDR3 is TGTGCCAGCAGCCCATCAGGGTCCTACGAGCAGTACTTC.

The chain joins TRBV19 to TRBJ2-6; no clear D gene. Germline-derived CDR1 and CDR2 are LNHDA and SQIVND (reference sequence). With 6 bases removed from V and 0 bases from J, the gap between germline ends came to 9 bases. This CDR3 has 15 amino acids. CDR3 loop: CASRRSGSGANVLTF. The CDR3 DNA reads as TGTGCCAGTAGGAGAAGTGGCTCTGGGGCCAACGTCCTGACTTTC.

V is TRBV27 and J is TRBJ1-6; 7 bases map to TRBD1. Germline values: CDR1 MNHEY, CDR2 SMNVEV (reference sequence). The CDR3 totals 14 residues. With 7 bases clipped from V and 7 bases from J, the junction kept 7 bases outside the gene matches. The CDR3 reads CASTYRGGNSPLHF. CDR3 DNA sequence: TGTGCCAGCACCTACAGGGGAGGGAATTCACCCCTCCACTTT.

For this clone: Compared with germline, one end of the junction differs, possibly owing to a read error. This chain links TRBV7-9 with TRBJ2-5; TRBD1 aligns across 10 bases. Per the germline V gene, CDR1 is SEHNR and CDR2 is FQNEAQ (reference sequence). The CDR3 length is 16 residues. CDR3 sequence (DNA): TGTGCCAGCAGCCTAGCCGGGACAGGGGTTAGGGAGACCCAGTACTTC. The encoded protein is CASSLAGTGVRETQYF.

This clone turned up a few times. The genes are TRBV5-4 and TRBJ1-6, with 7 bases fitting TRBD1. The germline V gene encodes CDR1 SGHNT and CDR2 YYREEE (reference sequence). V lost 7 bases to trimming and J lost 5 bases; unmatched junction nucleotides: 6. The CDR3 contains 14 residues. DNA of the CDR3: TGTGCCAGCGGCCGGACAGGTGATAATTCACCCCTCCACTTT. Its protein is CASGRTGDNSPLHF.

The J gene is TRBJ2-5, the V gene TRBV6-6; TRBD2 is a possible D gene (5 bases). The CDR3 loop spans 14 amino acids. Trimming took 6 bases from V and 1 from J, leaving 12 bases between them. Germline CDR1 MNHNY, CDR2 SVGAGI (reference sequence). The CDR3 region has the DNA TGTGCCAGCAGAAAGGAGCGGAGCCAAGAGACCCAGTACTTC. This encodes CASRKERSQETQYF.

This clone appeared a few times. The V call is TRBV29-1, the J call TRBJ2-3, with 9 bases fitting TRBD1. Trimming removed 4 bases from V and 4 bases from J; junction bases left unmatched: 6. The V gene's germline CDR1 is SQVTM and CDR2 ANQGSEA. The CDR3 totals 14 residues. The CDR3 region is CSVGTRTGADTQYF. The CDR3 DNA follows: TGCAGCGTTGGCACTCGGACAGGGGCAGATACGCAGTATTTT.